Described below is a single T cell receptor (beta chain) sequence and its context. This entry is derived from a study of shared T cell receptors in the human thymus. The V gene's germline CDR1 is LGHNA and CDR2 YSLEER. The CDR3 runs to 17 residues. Trimming took off 4 bases at V and 0 bases at J, with 19 bases between the two ends. Generated by immunoSEQ multiplex PCR, the TCRdb table keeps only in-frame clones and is missing some. The sample contains some 760,000 clones, around 85% of which appear only once. In addition, the sample was reused for a study of human thymus T cells. That source adds: Corrective heart surgery yielded the resections from which the thymus tissue came. Thymic and blood repertoires seemed to favor certain V and J genes.

The source of this sequence is a girl less than two years old with a congenital heart defect. The chain is built from TRBV4-3 and TRBJ2-7, with a tentative D call TRBD1 (5 bases). Sequenced: thymocytes. CDR3 residues: CASSPQTPGISSYEQYF. The CDR3 DNA reads TGCGCCAGCAGCCCCCAAACCCCAGGGATAAGCTCCTACGAGCAGTACTTC.